Listed here are 27 T cell receptor beta chains from one sample, sequenced in a study of blood T cell repertoires in COVID-19. Profiled with immunoSEQ multiplex PCR; TCRdb holds only in-frame clones, not every one. Here the sample spans roughly 330,000 clones, 65% to 90% being singletons. Specimen: PBMCs or T cells enriched from blood (not recorded which). The receptors here all came from a woman aged 18-29 years who had recovered from COVID-19.

V usage is TRBV21-1 and J usage is TRBJ1-2; the listed D gene, TRBD1, was not tested against the DNA. TRBV21-1 is assigned pseudogene status. The CDR3 has 14 amino acids. The CDR3: CASSKWPLTYGYTF. CDR3 DNA: TGTGCCAGCAGCAAATGGCCGCTCACCTATGGCTACACCTTC.

The genes are TRBV3-1 (or the pseudogene TRBV3-2) and TRBJ2-6; D may be TRBD1 (6 bases). CDR1 and CDR2 (germline): LGHDT, YNNKEL (reference sequence). There are 15 residues in the CDR3. Between the trimmed V and J ends, which lost 2 bases and 2 bases, there was a span of 7 bases. The CDR3 DNA reads as TGTGCCAGCAGCCAATGGGGGCCTGGGGCCAACGTCCTGACTTTC. This gives the protein CASSQWGPGANVLTF.

The rearrangement joins TRBV10-3 to TRBJ1-4; 8 bases agree with TRBD1. CDR1 and CDR2 from the germline V gene are ENHRY and SYGVKD. CDR3 length equals 12 residues. V was clipped by 8 bases and J by 5 bases; unmatched bases: 1. The CDR3 DNA sequence: TGTGCCATCCGGGACAGGAATGAAAAACTGTTTTTT. Encoded protein: CAIRDRNEKLFF.

The CDR3 sequence: CAWSPWAAKNIQYF. CDR3 bases: TGTGCCTGGAGTCCGTGGGCCGCCAAAAACATTCAGTACTTC. The genes are TRBV30 and TRBJ2-4; no clear D gene. V shed 2 bases and J shed 1 base, with 9 bases lying between them. Germline CDR1 is GTSNPN and CDR2 is SVGIG (reference sequence). The CDR3 is made up of 14 amino acids. The entire variable domain, with the rest obtained from reference TRBV30 and TRBJ2-4, is as follows: SQTIHQWPATLVQPVGSPLSLECTVEGTSNPNLYWYRQAAGRGLQLLFYSVGIGQISSEVPQNLSASRPQDRQFILSSKKLLLSDSGFYLCAWSPWAAKNIQYFGAGTRLSVL.

The chain recombines TRBV30 with TRBJ2-1; D ambiguous. Germline CDR1 is GTSNPN and CDR2 is SVGIG (reference sequence). Trimming stripped 0 bases from V and 9 bases from J, with 12 bases between. The CDR3 has 13 amino acids. CDR3 sequence (DNA): TGTGCCTGGAGTGTACTCAGGAAGGTTGAGCAGTTCTTC. Its translation is CAWSVLRKVEQFF. The complete variable domain, with remaining parts taken from reference TRBV30 and TRBJ2-1, reads SQTIHQWPATLVQPVGSPLSLECTVEGTSNPNLYWYRQAAGRGLQLLFYSVGIGQISSEVPQNLSASRPQDRQFILSSKKLLLSDSGFYLCAWSVLRKVEQFFGPGTRLTVL.

The rearrangement joins TRBV30 to TRBJ1-6; 8 bases are a match to TRBD1. The CDR3 spans 12 residues. The germline V gene has CDR1 GTSNPN and CDR2 SVGIG (reference sequence). CDR3 sequence: CALDRGNSPLHF. DNA of the CDR3: TGTGCACTAGACAGGGGTAATTCACCCCTCCACTTT.

The chain joins TRBV6-5 to TRBJ2-1; 9 nucleotides align to TRBD1. V shed 6 bases, J shed 3 bases, and the junction held 3 bases outside the gene matches. The germline V gene has CDR1 MNHEY and CDR2 SVGAGI. This CDR3 region has 14 residues. CDR3 bases: TGTGCCAGCAGACAGGGGGCCAACTACAATGAGCAGTTCTTC. Amino acids: CASRQGANYNEQFF.

The chain has TRBV7-7 and TRBJ2-2; D is perhaps TRBD2 (6 bases). CDR3 length: 18 amino acids. CDR1 is SSHAT and CDR2 is FNYEAQ in the germline V gene (reference sequence). V lost 4 bases and J 2 bases, leaving 20 bases between the germline ends. The CDR3 loop reads CASSSLPNLGTNTGELFF. The CDR3 DNA is TGTGCCAGCAGCTCACTACCAAACCTCGGGACTAACACCGGGGAGCTGTTTTTT.

V is TRBV30 and J is TRBJ2-7; 12 bases are shared with TRBD2. CDR1 is GTSNPN, CDR2 SVGIG, per germline (reference sequence). After removal of 1 base from V and 2 bases from J, the junction contained 12 bases not matched to a gene. This CDR3 is built from 18 residues. CDR3 sequence reads: CAWSASPFSSGGAYEQYF. The CDR3 bases are TGTGCCTGGAGTGCATCTCCCTTTTCTAGCGGGGGGGCCTACGAGCAGTACTTC.

The chain combines TRBV28 with TRBJ1-3, with 7 bases matching TRBD1. This CDR3 contains 15 residues. J lost 2 bases, V lost 3 bases, and 4 bases had no gene match. CDR1 is MDHEN, CDR2 SYDVKM, per germline. The CDR3 region has the DNA TGTGCCAGCAGTTTGGCAACAGGGGCTGGAAACACCATATATTTT. Its protein is CASSLATGAGNTIYF.

J is TRBJ1-2 and V is TRBV20-1; D unclear. Trimming took off 5 bases at V and 9 bases at J, with 13 bases between the two ends. CDR3 length equals 11 residues. The V gene's germline CDR1 is DFQATT and CDR2 SNEGSKA (reference sequence). The CDR3 DNA reads TGCAGTGCTGGACGGGAAGACCGCTACACCTTC. It specifies CSAGREDRYTF.

The gene calls are TRBV5-6 and TRBJ1-1; D call uncertain. The V gene's germline CDR1 is SGHDT and CDR2 YYEEEE. This CDR3 is built from 16 residues. Trimming stripped 1 base from V and 0 bases from J, with 13 bases between. The CDR3 is CASSLWTDYMNTEAFF. CDR3 DNA: TGTGCCAGCAGCTTGTGGACGGACTACATGAACACTGAAGCTTTCTTT.

The V call is TRBV3-1 (or the pseudogene TRBV3-2), the J call TRBJ2-7; TRBD1 agrees at 7 bases. CDR3 length equals 13 residues. Losses at the gene ends were 6 bases for V and 4 bases for J; bases not matched to a gene: 6. Germline V CDR1 and CDR2: LGHDT, YNNKEL (reference sequence). CDR3 coding DNA: TGTGCCAGCAGAGACAGGGCAGATTACGAGCAGTACTTC. Protein: CASRDRADYEQYF.

The chain combines TRBV30 with TRBJ1-5; D is uncertain. The V and J ends lost 1 base and 5 bases respectively, with 9 bases between them. This CDR3 is 13 amino acids long. Germline V gene sequence: CDR1 GTSNPN, CDR2 SVGIG (reference sequence). CDR3 loop: CAWSGGDDQPQHF. The CDR3 DNA is TGTGCCTGGAGTGGGGGAGATGATCAGCCCCAGCATTTT.

The V call is TRBV7-2, the J call TRBJ1-6; D gene uncertain. CDR3 length equals 12 residues. Germline CDR1 and CDR2: SGHTA and FQGNSA. V was cut by 1 base and J by 10 bases, with 5 bases left in between. CDR3 DNA sequence: TGTGCCAGCAGCTTAGGAGCATCACCCCTCCACTTT. Protein sequence: CASSLGASPLHF.

The chain recombines TRBV2 with TRBJ2-5, with a possible D match to TRBD1 (6 bases). Trimming removed 8 bases at V and 5 bases at J, with 18 bases between. Germline loops: CDR1 SNHLY, CDR2 FYNNEI. There are 14 residues in the CDR3. The CDR3 DNA follows: TGTGCCAGCCAAACAACAGGGAGTACGGAGACCCAGTACTTC. It specifies CASQTTGSTETQYF.

The chain has TRBV11-3 and TRBJ2-1, with 14 bases matching TRBD2. This CDR3 is 16 amino acids long. Germline V gene data show CDR1 as SGHNT and CDR2 as YENEEA. The V gene end was trimmed by 5 bases and the J gene end by 9 bases; junction bases not matched to a gene: 9. This CDR3 reads CASSGGLAGGSTEQFF. The CDR3 region has the DNA TGTGCCAGCAGCGGAGGACTAGCGGGAGGTTCAACTGAGCAGTTCTTC.

This clone was observed a few times. V and J are TRBV2 and TRBJ1-2; tentatively, D is TRBD1 (5 bases). The CDR3 is 15 residues long. Germline CDR1 reads SNHLY; CDR2 reads FYNNEI. V was pared by 1 base and J by 4 bases, with 13 bases between. CDR3 DNA sequence: TGTGCCAGCAGTGAAGAAGGGGCGGCCTCCTATGGCTACACCTTC. This sequence encodes CASSEEGAASYGYTF.

This chain uses TRBV12-3 or TRBV12-4 with TRBJ1-1; D is uncertain. Trimming took 6 bases from V and 1 from J, leaving 9 bases between them. There are 13 residues in the CDR3. The CDR3 region is CASRPTENTEAFF. CDR3 sequence (DNA): TGTGCCAGCAGACCAACAGAGAACACTGAAGCTTTCTTT.

The table lists this clone with a few counts. The V gene is TRBV27, the J gene TRBJ1-4; D might be TRBD1 (6 bases). Germline V gives CDR1 MNHEY, CDR2 SMNVEV (reference sequence). This CDR3 is built from 16 residues. Trimming removed 8 bases at V and 5 bases at J, with 21 bases between. The CDR3 DNA is TGTGCCAGCGGTCCTCCCAGGGGTTGGGCGAATGAAAAACTGTTTTTT. The encoded protein is CASGPPRGWANEKLFF.

This clone has a handful of counts. The gene calls are TRBV4-1 and TRBJ1-2; maybe TRBD1 (5 bases). CDR3 size: 15 residues. Germline values: CDR1 MGHRA, CDR2 YSYEKL. Trimming took off 6 bases at V and 1 base at J, with 15 bases between the two ends. The CDR3 DNA is TGCGCCAGCAGACTTTCCCCGGGGGGTAACTATGGCTACACCTTC. Protein: CASRLSPGGNYGYTF.

The chain uses TRBV9 and TRBJ2-2; 8 bases agree with TRBD1. The CDR3 is made up of 14 amino acids. Germline V gene data show CDR1 as SGDLS and CDR2 as YYNGEE. V trimming: 5 bases; J trimming: 3 bases; junction bases outside the gene matches: 3. CDR3 DNA sequence: TGTGCCAGCAGTGACAGGGGACACACCGGGGAGCTGTTTTTT. It is translated as CASSDRGHTGELFF.

J is TRBJ2-1 and V is TRBV6-4, with D perhaps TRBD1 (6 bases). V was clipped by 3 bases and J by 0 bases, with 15 bases between them. The CDR3 contains 17 residues. Germline CDR1 reads MRHNA; CDR2 reads SNTAGT. CDR3 DNA sequence: TGTGCCAGCAGTGAAGTTTCGGGACATCGCTCCTACAATGAGCAGTTCTTC. Translated, it gives CASSEVSGHRSYNEQFF.

CDR3 DNA sequence: TGTGCCAGCTCTTGGACTAGCGGGAGTAACAATGAGCAGTTCTTC. Residues: CASSWTSGSNNEQFF. The chain joins TRBV6-4 to TRBJ2-1, with 13 bases lining up with TRBD2. The CDR3 is 15 amino acids. The V segment lost 8 bases and the J segment 5 bases; nucleotides outside the gene matches: 6. Per germline, CDR1 MRHNA and CDR2 SNTAGT.

The chain carries TRBV21-1 and TRBJ1-1; no DNA check was done on the table's D call, TRBD1. TRBV21-1 is a documented pseudogene. This CDR3 spans 23 amino acids. This CDR3 is CASSKDRDRVALTTHRTNTEAFF. CDR3 sequence (DNA): TGTGCCAGCAGCAAAGACCGGGACAGGGTTGCCTTAACCACCCACCGGACGAACACTGAAGCTTTCTTT.

This clone showed up just a few times. The chain uses TRBV11-2 and TRBJ2-1; 9 bases match TRBD1. The CDR3 runs to 17 residues. The V gene end was trimmed by 0 bases and the J gene end by 8 bases; junction bases not matched to a gene: 11. Germline CDR1 SGHAT, CDR2 FQNNGV. CDR3 amino acids: CASSLDSLDRGMDEQFF. The CDR3 bases are TGTGCCAGCAGCTTAGATTCACTTGACAGGGGGATGGATGAGCAGTTCTTC. Full variable domain (remainder filled in from reference TRBV11-2 and TRBJ2-1): EAGVAQSPRYKIIEKRQSVAFWCNPISGHATLYWYQQILGQGPKLLIQFQNNGVVDDSQLPKDRFSAERLKGVDSTLKIQPAKLEDSAVYLCASSLDSLDRGMDEQFFGPGTRLTVL.

This clone was recorded only once. Other nucleotide sequences in the sample specify the same CDR3. The chain recombines TRBV15 with TRBJ2-2, with TRBD1 matching over 9 bases. Unmatched junction bases numbered 0, after V lost 1 base and J lost 3 bases. Per the germline V gene, CDR1 is LNHNV and CDR2 is YYDKDF (reference sequence). The CDR3 totals 15 residues. CDR3 residues: CATSRGTGDTGELFF. As DNA, the CDR3 is TGTGCCACCAGCAGAGGGACAGGGGACACCGGGGAGCTGTTTTTT.